The subject of this entry is one T cell receptor beta chain. What it binds is unknown. Profiled with immunoSEQ multiplex PCR; TCRdb holds only in-frame clones, not every one. The data hold roughly 2 million clones, with roughly 94% observed a single time. The record originates from a study of shared clonotypes between healthy human individuals. Trimming shortened V by 8 bases and J by 5 bases, and 13 bases separated the two germline ends. Looked up from germline, CDR1 is ENHRY and CDR2 is SYGVKD. This CDR3 is 12 amino acids long. Study-wide results and caveats: Clonotypes shared by all four donors outscored non-shared clonotypes in generation probability.

Selected positively for CCR7 and CD45RO-negative, naive CD8 cells excluded terminally differentiated effector memory CD45RA+ cells. The TCR originated in a man in his late teens or twenties in good health. This rearrangement joins TRBV10-3 to TRBJ2-7; either TRBD1 or TRBD2 may fit D (5 bases each). The source material was naive CD8+ T cells sorted from blood. The CDR3, as DNA: TGTGCCATCGGACACGGGATAGACGAGCAGTACTTC. Protein sequence: CAIGHGIDEQYF.